This T cell receptor (beta chain) was sequenced during a study of regulatory T cells in long-lasting Graves disease. In the study overall: Newly diagnosed Graves' patients had under 3 months of antithyroid drugs.

TCR beta libraries were built with iRepertoire HTBI primers and Arm-PCR of CDR3 regions. TCRdb used MiXCR to reprocess the multiplex PCR reads, holding one entry per CDR3 protein. Of 450,000 to 500,000 distinct CDR3 sequences listed, roughly 16% are singletons. As for time point: newly diagnosed GD, antithyroid drugs for less than 3 months. Making the TCR library involved RNA that had been extracted from PBMCs. Germline V gives CDR1 SGHTA, CDR2 FQGNSA. The CDR3 length is 15 residues. V was pared by 1 base and J by 1 base, with 9 bases between. This clonotype was counted only a few times. The same sample was also studied in work on T cells in Graves' hyperthyroidism and ophthalmopathy. Per that study: Patients aged 18 to 65 had newly diagnosed hyperthyroidism that had lasted under 2 months. The HTBI set primed first-round TCR CDR3 RT-PCR. Most thyroid clonotypes that were expanded above 0.001 also turned up in blood.

The clonotype comes from a man between 35 and 55 years old with Graves disease. This material consisted of peripheral blood mononuclear cells (PBMCs), taken at new diagnosis, from a patient treated with antithyroid drugs. The chain joins TRBV7-2 to TRBJ2-3; D is uncertain. For the CDR3, the DNA is TGTGCCAGCAGCTTAGTCGGGCGACGCACAGATACGCAGTATTTT. Its protein is CASSLVGRRTDTQYF.